The next 23 T cell receptor beta chains were all read from a single sample in a study of Graves' ophthalmopathy and Graves' hyperthyroidism. Beta-chain TCR CDR3 regions were amplified from RNA transcripts. The first-round RT-PCR employed HTBI primers together with the Qiagen OneStep RT-PCR kit. A multiplex PCR was then performed as the second round. TCRdb called the multiplex PCR reads again in MiXCR, with one record for every CDR3 protein. The table records approximately 1.2 million distinct CDR3 sequences, 35% to 40% of them present only once. Sequences were obtained from peripheral blood or thyroid tissue (not recorded which). The receptors come from an adult man with Graves' hyperthyroidism.

The chain recombines TRBV7-7 with TRBJ2-7; TRBD2 aligns across 7 bases. The V segment lost 3 bases and the J segment 0 bases; nucleotides outside the gene matches: 8. The CDR3 totals 16 residues. CDR1 and CDR2 from the germline V gene are SSHAT and FNYEAQ (reference sequence). The CDR3 is CASSFQPGTISYEQYF. CDR3 bases: TGTGCCAGCAGCTTCCAGCCCGGGACTATCTCCTACGAGCAGTACTTC.

This clonotype was found many times. The rearrangement links TRBV7-2 to TRBJ2-7, with a weak D call TRBD2 (6 bases). The V gene's germline CDR1 is SGHTA and CDR2 FQGNSA. Trimming removed 2 bases at V and 7 bases at J, with 12 bases between. The length of the CDR3 is 13 residues. CDR3 loop: CASSLRMEGEQYF. CDR3 nucleotide sequence: TGTGCCAGCAGCTTACGGATGGAGGGAGAGCAGTACTTC.

This clonotype was found a few times. V is TRBV4-1 and J is TRBJ2-5; D is undetermined. The CDR3 sequence is 16 residues long. The V end lost 0 bases, the J end lost 5 bases, and 16 bases lay between the germline ends. Germline V gene data show CDR1 as MGHRA and CDR2 as YSYEKL. This CDR3 is CASSQDQAGIGETQYF. CDR3 nucleotides: TGCGCCAGCAGCCAAGACCAAGCCGGCATCGGGGAGACCCAGTACTTC.

A single count supports this clonotype. The chain couples TRBV10-2 to TRBJ2-7, with 7 nucleotides matching TRBD2. This CDR3 spans 10 amino acids. The junction had 1 base not matched to a gene; V was cut back by 8 bases and J by 6 bases. Germline V gives CDR1 WSHSY, CDR2 SAAADI. The CDR3: CASGRAEQYF. The CDR3 DNA is TGCGCCAGCGGGAGGGCCGAGCAGTACTTC.

V is TRBV9 and J is TRBJ2-7; 11 nucleotides line up with TRBD2. V was clipped by 6 bases and J by 6 bases; unmatched bases: 8. Germline V gene lookup returns CDR1 SGDLS and CDR2 YYNGEE. The CDR3 has 14 amino acids. The CDR3 protein is CASKGKLAGAEQYF. In DNA form, the CDR3 reads TGTGCCAGCAAGGGAAAACTAGCGGGGGCCGAGCAGTACTTC.

This clonotype was found once. The genes are TRBV28 and TRBJ1-6; 8 positions agree with TRBD1. J gave up 10 bases and V 4 bases, and 9 bases lay outside the gene matches. The germline V gene encodes CDR1 MDHEN and CDR2 SYDVKM. The CDR3 length is 15 residues. DNA for the CDR3: TGTGCCAGCAGTTCCTTGCGGACAGGGATCTCACCCCTCCACTTT. The encoded protein is CASSSLRTGISPLHF. Supplemented by reference TRBV28 and TRBJ1-6, the full variable domain reads DVKVTQSSRYLVKRTGEKVFLECVQDMDHENMFWYRQDPGLGLRLIYFSYDVKMKEKGDIPEGYSVSREKKERFSLILESASTNQTSMYLCASSSLRTGISPLHFGNGTRLTVT.

The rearrangement links TRBV7-9 to TRBJ1-6; 7 nucleotides line up with TRBD1. The V gene's germline CDR1 is SEHNR and CDR2 FQNEAQ (reference sequence). With 4 bases clipped from V and 7 bases from J, the junction kept 4 bases outside the gene matches. This CDR3 is 14 amino acids long. This CDR3 reads CASSSTGTNSPLHF. The CDR3 DNA reads as TGTGCCAGCAGCTCGACAGGGACGAATTCACCCCTCCACTTT.

This clonotype is a singleton in its sample. Here the CDR3 omits its conserved ending phenylalanine or tryptophan, so a read error is the likely source. The chain carries TRBV10-3 and TRBJ1-1, with TRBD1 matching over 10 bases. Looked up from germline, CDR1 is ENHRY and CDR2 is SYGVKD. This CDR3 spans 15 amino acids. The CDR3: CASSDGQGVYTEAFL. DNA of the CDR3: TGTGCCAGCAGTGATGGACAGGGGGTGTACACTGAAGCTTTCCTT.

This clonotype was counted between two and nine times. The CDR3, as DNA: TGTGCCAGCAGTGAATCACAGGCCCTCTATGGCTACACCTTC. Amino acid sequence: CASSESQALYGYTF. This chain uses TRBV12-3 or TRBV12-4 with TRBJ1-2; maybe TRBD1 (5 bases). The CDR3 is 14 amino acids. Trimming left V 5 bases short and J 4 bases short, with 14 bases between.

In this sample, this clonotype turned up many times. The CDR3 spells CASGKDQYF. The DNA for the CDR3 is TGTGCCAGCGGAAAAGACCAGTACTTC. The chain joins TRBV7-9 to TRBJ2-5; D is unresolved. Germline V CDR1 and CDR2: SEHNR, FQNEAQ (reference sequence). The CDR3 runs to 9 residues. Trimming shortened V by 8 bases and J by 10 bases, and 8 bases separated the two germline ends.

This clonotype was picked up a small number of times. V is TRBV29-1 and J is TRBJ2-2; a possible D gene is TRBD2 (6 bases). Germline CDR1 SQVTM, CDR2 ANQGSEA. With 6 bases removed from V and 2 bases from J, the gap between germline ends came to 13 bases. CDR3 length equals 14 residues. CDR3 region: CSVVRDLNTGELFF. For the CDR3, the DNA is TGCAGCGTCGTACGGGACTTAAACACCGGGGAGCTGTTTTTT.

This clonotype appeared once. The rearrangement joins TRBV12-3 or TRBV12-4 to TRBJ2-2; TRBD2 aligns across 12 bases. V lost 5 bases and J lost 9; bases outside the gene matches: 13. CDR3 length: 17 residues. DNA for the CDR3: TGTGCCAGCAGTCCTCGAACTAGCGGGGGGCTTTTGAGGGAGCTGTTTTTT. Its translation is CASSPRTSGGLLRELFF.

The chain combines TRBV4-1 with TRBJ2-7; 7 nucleotides line up with TRBD2. With 0 bases clipped from V and 2 bases from J, the junction kept 7 bases outside the gene matches. The CDR3 is 16 residues long. CDR1 and CDR2 (germline): MGHRA, YSYEKL. The CDR3 coding sequence is TGCGCCAGCAGCCAAGATAGGACTAGACGTACCTACGAGCAGTACTTC. This translates into CASSQDRTRRTYEQYF.

The genes are TRBV19 and TRBJ1-5; D remains ambiguous. The CDR3 totals 13 residues. Germline lookup yields CDR1 LNHDA and CDR2 SQIVND (reference sequence). Deletions cut 4 bases from V and 15 bases from J, with 19 bases between. CDR3: CASSTEDGSPSHF. The CDR3 nucleotides are TGTGCCAGTAGTACCGAGGACGGATCCCCTTCGCATTTT.

Many counts were recorded for this clonotype. The chain links TRBV7-8 to TRBJ1-1, with D unresolved. V lost 2 bases, J lost 10 bases, and 17 bases lay in between. Germline V lookup: CDR1 SGHVS, CDR2 FQNEAQ. This CDR3 contains 14 residues. CDR3 loop: CASSLNSVGRRAFF. The CDR3 DNA reads TGTGCCAGCAGCTTAAATAGTGTGGGCCGTAGAGCTTTCTTT.

The genes are TRBV29-1 and TRBJ2-7; D unclear. The CDR3 extends over 9 amino acids. Germline CDR1 reads SQVTM; CDR2 reads ANQGSEA. V lost 7 bases and J lost 7, with 8 bases in between. The CDR3 here is CSGVGEQYF. The CDR3 DNA reads as TGCAGCGGGGTCGGGGAGCAGTACTTC.

Comment on this clonotype: One junction end disagrees with the germline gene, perhaps due to a read error. The chain is built from TRBV11-2 and TRBJ1-1; D is unresolved. This CDR3 is built from 17 residues. Germline values: CDR1 SGHAT, CDR2 FQNNGV. CDR3 sequence: CASSLPERRAMNTEASF. CDR3 bases: TGTGCCAGCAGCTTACCCGAACGACGGGCCATGAACACTGAAGCTTCCTTT.

Turning to this clonotype: A much larger clone sits a single nucleotide away, making a read error possible. The CDR3 end shows no conserved phenylalanine or tryptophan, and so a read error is likely. The chain uses TRBV7-9 and TRBJ2-5; 8 bases fit TRBD2. The trim removed 1 base at V and 3 bases at J, leaving 7 bases unmatched. Germline CDR1 SEHNR, CDR2 FQNEAQ (reference sequence). CDR3 length: 16 residues. CDR3 amino acids: CASSLGSGGGEETQYS. The CDR3 coding sequence is TGTGCCAGCAGCTTAGGCAGCGGGGGAGGAGAAGAGACCCAGTACTCC.

Worth noting for this clonotype: A much larger clone differs from this one at a single base, so this may be a read error. V gene TRBV12-3 or TRBV12-4 combines with J gene TRBJ1-4, with D uncertain. CDR3 length: 14 residues. Trimming pared 2 bases from V and 5 bases from J, leaving 9 bases between. The CDR3 DNA sequence: TGTGCCAGCAGTTTATTTGGCGGAAATGAAAAACTGTTTTTT. Translated, it gives CASSLFGGNEKLFF.

This clonotype has just a few counts. The rearrangement links TRBV12-3 or TRBV12-4 to TRBJ2-3; D unclear. Trimming removed 5 bases from V and 7 bases from J, with 13 bases in between. The CDR3 consists of 13 residues. In DNA form, the CDR3 reads TGTGCCAGCAGTCCCTCGGGCACTCATACGCAGTATTTT. Amino acid sequence: CASSPSGTHTQYF.

A word on this clonotype: Possible read error: a much larger clone is one base away. The chain employs TRBV20-1 and TRBJ2-7; no firm D call. CDR3 size: 14 residues. Germline lookup yields CDR1 DFQATT and CDR2 SNEGSKA (reference sequence). The CDR3 DNA reads as TGCAGCGTTGTAGTGAGTACATTCAGGTACGAGCAGTACTTC. Its translation: CSVVVSTFRYEQYF.

The gene calls are TRBV20-1 and TRBJ1-2; the D is unclear. CDR1 DFQATT and CDR2 SNEGSKA come from the germline V gene (reference sequence). V lost 0 bases and J 3 bases, leaving 5 bases between the germline ends. The CDR3 loop spans 12 amino acids. The DNA of the CDR3 is TGCAGTGCTAGAGAGGTCGACTATGGCTACACCTTC. Its protein is CSAREVDYGYTF.

V usage is TRBV29-1 and J usage is TRBJ2-5; 8 bases map to TRBD1. Germline-derived CDR1 and CDR2 are SQVTM and ANQGSEA. The CDR3 totals 14 residues. The V segment lost 7 bases and the J segment 0 bases; nucleotides outside the gene matches: 7. The chain's CDR3 is CSGTGGQNQETQYF. The CDR3 DNA is TGCAGCGGAACAGGGGGTCAGAACCAAGAGACCCAGTACTTC.